The rows below give T cell receptor beta chains drawn from one sample of a study of OX40 agonist ivuxolimab in advanced cancers. Profiling relied on immunoSEQ multiplex PCR, and the TCRdb table lists in-frame clones only, not all of them. Here the sample spans over 40,000 clones, approximately 91% being singletons. The source material was CD4+ or CD8+ T cells sorted from blood, sampled in a trial of the OX40 agonist ivuxolimab. These receptors were taken from an adult with an advanced solid tumor such as melanoma, head and neck, liver or kidney cancer. Both conserved end residues are part of each CDR3. A D gene is named only where the DNA matches it firmly. Where a row states a size, it is once, few, many or the class of an expanded clone; other rows omit it.

v_call	clone_size	j_call	d_call	cdr3_aa	cdr3_nt
TRBV5-1	NA	TRBJ1-4	TRBD1	CASSLGRGLSANEKLFF	TGCGCCAGCAGCTTGGGCAGGGGGCTTTCTGCTAATGAAAAACTGTTTTTT
TRBV5-1	NA	TRBJ2-2	NA	CASSLRGNTGELFF	TGCGCCAGCAGCTTGCGAGGGAACACCGGGGAGCTGTTTTTT
TRBV10-3	NA	TRBJ2-2	NA	CAISESGVANTGELFF	TGTGCCATCAGTGAGTCAGGGGTCGCGAACACCGGGGAGCTGTTTTTT
TRBV20-1	NA	TRBJ2-3	NA	CSAKVADTQYF	TGCAGTGCTAAAGTAGCAGATACGCAGTATTTT
TRBV18	NA	TRBJ2-5	NA	CASSSDKEETQYF	TGTGCCAGCTCATCCGACAAGGAGGAGACCCAGTACTTC
TRBV6-5	once	TRBJ2-7	NA	CASSYRPSSYEQYF	TGTGCCAGCAGTTATAGGCCAAGCTCCTACGAGCAGTACTTC
TRBV5-1	NA	TRBJ1-1	NA	CASSREATGNTEAFF	TGCGCCAGCAGTCGGGAAGCCACGGGGAACACTGAAGCTTTCTTT
TRBV19	NA	TRBJ2-6	NA	CASSMTLGANVLTF	TGTGCCAGTAGTATGACGCTTGGGGCCAACGTCCTGACTTTC
TRBV6-6	NA	TRBJ1-6	NA	CASSYPRLSDSPLHF	TGTGCCAGCAGTTACCCCAGGTTGTCGGATTCACCCCTCCACTTT
TRBV2	NA	TRBJ2-7	NA	CASTRDPRTYEQYF	TGTGCCAGCACCCGGGACCCTAGGACCTACGAGCAGTACTTC
TRBV5-1	NA	TRBJ1-2	TRBD1	CASSPRQGENYGYTF	TGCGCCAGCAGCCCGAGACAGGGCGAGAACTATGGCTACACCTTC
TRBV6-5	NA	TRBJ2-7	TRBD2	CASSSTSVAYEQYF	TGTGCCAGCAGTTCGACTAGCGTAGCCTACGAGCAGTACTTC
TRBV2	NA	TRBJ1-2	NA	CASSRGGYGYTF	TGTGCCAGCAGCCGAGGAGGCTATGGCTACACCTTC
TRBV30	NA	TRBJ1-6	NA	CAWSPRGRSPLHF	TGTGCCTGGAGTCCCAGGGGCCGGTCACCCCTCCACTTT
TRBV7-9	NA	TRBJ2-4	TRBD2	CASSLAGTSGSKNIQYF	TGTGCCAGCAGCTTAGCCGGGACTAGCGGATCCAAAAACATTCAGTACTTC
TRBV19	NA	TRBJ2-7	NA	CASRTKTGGSYEQYF	TGTGCCAGTAGAACTAAGACAGGTGGCTCCTACGAGCAGTACTTC
TRBV7-3	NA	TRBJ2-3	NA	CASSSMDSTDTQYF	TGTGCCAGCAGCTCTATGGACAGCACAGATACGCAGTATTTT
TRBV27	NA	TRBJ1-2	NA	CASSSRVGYGYTF	TGTGCCAGCAGTTCCAGGGTAGGCTATGGCTACACCTTC
TRBV19	once	TRBJ2-1	TRBD2	CASSIARGSNEQFF	TGTGCCAGTAGTATAGCGCGGGGGTCCAATGAGCAGTTCTTC
TRBV27	NA	TRBJ1-6	NA	CASSSRPGSSPLHF	TGTGCCAGCAGTTCCCGGCCAGGGAGTTCACCCCTCCACTTT
TRBV28	NA	TRBJ1-5	TRBD1	CASLGQINQPQHF	TGTGCCAGCCTGGGACAGATTAATCAGCCCCAGCATTTT
TRBV19	NA	TRBJ1-3	NA	CASRNRRNSGNTIYF	TGTGCCAGCCGTAATCGACGGAACTCTGGAAACACCATATATTTT
TRBV5-5	NA	TRBJ1-4	TRBD1	CASRLDRVDEKLFF	TGTGCCAGCAGACTGGACAGGGTTGATGAAAAACTGTTTTTT
TRBV29-1	NA	TRBJ1-4	NA	CSVGGSSGTNEKLFF	TGCAGCGTTGGAGGGAGTTCGGGAACTAATGAAAAACTGTTTTTT
TRBV10-1	few	TRBJ1-1	TRBD1	CASSNGQGTFF	TGCGCCAGCAGCAACGGACAGGGGACTTTCTTT
TRBV28	NA	TRBJ2-1	TRBD1	CASNTGGRYNEQFF	TGTGCCAGCAATACAGGGGGTCGCTACAATGAGCAGTTCTTC
TRBV30	NA	TRBJ1-6	NA	CAWSVGPVGSPLHF	TGTGCCTGGAGTGTAGGCCCCGTAGGGTCACCCCTCCACTTT
TRBV7-3	NA	TRBJ1-5	NA	CASSPGDNQPQHF	TGTGCCAGCAGCCCAGGGGATAATCAGCCCCAGCATTTT
TRBV6-5	once	TRBJ1-1	NA	CASSEISMRTEAFF	TGTGCCAGCAGTGAAATCAGCATGAGAACTGAAGCTTTCTTT
TRBV19	NA	TRBJ2-2	TRBD2	CASSIRLVGGTNTGELFF	TGTGCCAGTAGTATTCGCCTCGTGGGAGGGACCAACACCGGGGAGCTGTTTTTT
TRBV5-4	NA	TRBJ1-1	NA	CASSSHRDTEAFF	TGTGCCAGCAGCTCGCACAGGGACACTGAAGCTTTCTTT
TRBV19	once	TRBJ2-1	TRBD1	CASSAGTPDRDEQFF	TGTGCCAGTAGTGCCGGGACCCCCGACAGGGATGAGCAGTTCTTC
TRBV5-1	once	TRBJ2-2	TRBD2	CASSFSGSNTGELFF	TGCGCCAGCAGCTTTAGCGGGAGTAACACCGGGGAGCTGTTTTTT
TRBV11-2	NA	TRBJ1-4	NA	CASSLTQGSREKLFF	TGTGCCAGCAGCTTAACTCAGGGCTCTCGGGAAAAACTGTTTTTT
TRBV5-1	NA	TRBJ1-2	NA	CASSWATVNYGYTF	TGCGCCAGCAGCTGGGCGACGGTGAACTATGGCTACACCTTC
TRBV18	NA	TRBJ1-6	TRBD1	CASSPYEGAGNSPLHF	TGTGCCAGCTCACCCTACGAGGGGGCTGGGAATTCACCCCTCCACTTT
TRBV19	NA	TRBJ1-1	NA	CASSIATRRNTEAFF	TGTGCCAGTAGTATTGCTACTAGGCGCAACACTGAAGCTTTCTTT
TRBV6-6	NA	TRBJ1-1	NA	CASSYPDRGTEAFF	TGTGCCAGCAGTTACCCCGACCGGGGCACTGAAGCTTTCTTT
TRBV28	NA	TRBJ1-2	TRBD1	CASSLAQGHYGYTF	TGTGCCAGCAGTTTAGCACAGGGGCACTATGGCTACACCTTC
TRBV2	few	TRBJ2-2	TRBD2	CASRGRTSGGTGELFF	TGTGCCAGCAGAGGGAGGACTAGCGGGGGCACCGGGGAGCTGTTTTTT
TRBV2	NA	TRBJ2-5	NA	CASSEFLRRDQETQYF	TGTGCCAGCAGTGAATTCCTCCGACGGGACCAAGAGACCCAGTACTTC
TRBV6-1	NA	TRBJ2-1	TRBD1	CASSEVGTGRNEQFF	TGTGCCAGCAGTGAAGTCGGGACAGGGCGCAATGAGCAGTTCTTC
TRBV29-1	NA	TRBJ2-7	TRBD2	CSVTVGSGSGYEQYF	TGCAGCGTGACAGTTGGTAGCGGGAGTGGGTACGAGCAGTACTTC
TRBV6-1	NA	TRBJ1-4	TRBD1	CASSGAGTGGEKLFF	TGTGCCAGCAGTGGGGCCGGGACAGGGGGCGAAAAACTGTTTTTT
TRBV10-2	NA	TRBJ2-5	TRBD2	CASRSGTSGRMETQYF	TGCGCCAGCAGATCCGGGACTAGCGGGAGGATGGAGACCCAGTACTTC
TRBV11-3	NA	TRBJ2-5	NA	CASSFGASETQYF	TGTGCCAGCAGCTTCGGTGCTTCAGAGACCCAGTACTTC
TRBV13	NA	TRBJ1-1	NA	CASSSQGQGMNTEAFF	TGTGCCAGCAGCTCCCAGGGGCAAGGGATGAACACTGAAGCTTTCTTT
TRBV9	NA	TRBJ2-1	NA	CASSVSGGYNEQFF	TGTGCCAGCAGCGTCTCGGGTGGCTACAATGAGCAGTTCTTC
TRBV10-3	NA	TRBJ2-7	NA	CAISEAGLYEQYF	TGTGCCATCAGTGAGGCTGGTCTATACGAGCAGTACTTC